The 17 T cell receptor beta chains below all came from one sample that was sequenced in a study of T-cell reconstitution after alpha-beta-depleted transplantation in children. TCRbeta library construction was performed incorporating unique molecular identifiers. One entry per CDR3 protein, called by TCRdb with MiXCR from the PCR reads. The sample contains fewer than 20,000 distinct CDR3 sequences, 4.5% to 6.5% of which appear only once. The sample in question was PBMCs, obtained before TCRalphabeta/CD19-depleted stem cell transplant. The receptors derive from a boy aged 5-17 years with acute lymphoblastic leukemia, due to receive a stem cell transplant.

This clonotype was picked up many times. The chain combines TRBV5-1 with TRBJ1-2, with TRBD1 matching over 7 bases. CDR3 length: 14 amino acids. V lost 4 bases, J lost 8 bases, and 11 bases stayed unmatched. Germline assignment: CDR1 SGHRS and CDR2 YFSETQ. The chain's CDR3 is CASSPTGQVGGYTF. DNA of the CDR3: TGCGCCAGCAGCCCAACTGGACAGGTTGGGGGCTACACCTTC.

This clonotype was seen at least ten times. The gene calls are TRBV7-8 and TRBJ1-6, with TRBD1 identical over 7 bases. This CDR3 is built from 16 residues. J lost 7 bases, V lost 5 bases, and 11 bases had no gene match. Germline lookup yields CDR1 SGHVS and CDR2 FQNEAQ. The CDR3 reads CASSVVKGARNSPLHF. The CDR3 bases are TGTGCCAGCAGCGTGGTAAAGGGGGCACGGAATTCACCCCTCCACTTT. The entire variable domain, with the rest obtained from reference TRBV7-8 and TRBJ1-6, is as follows: GAGVSQSPRYKVAKRGQDVALRCDPISGHVSLFWYQQALGQGPEFLTYFQNEAQLDKSGLPSDRFFAERPEGSVSTLKIQRTQQEDSAVYLCASSVVKGARNSPLHFGNGTRLTVT.

The sample holds many counts of this clonotype. J is TRBJ1-5 and V is TRBV12-3 or TRBV12-4, with 8 bases aligning to TRBD1. V was pared by 6 bases and J by 9 bases, with 7 bases of the junction left unmatched. The CDR3 contains 13 residues. The chain's CDR3 is CASRGQGFRPQHF. Written as DNA, the CDR3 is TGTGCCAGCAGAGGACAGGGTTTTCGGCCCCAGCATTTT.

This clonotype has at least ten counts. The V and J genes are TRBV10-2 and TRBJ1-2; D is undetermined. The CDR3 contains 15 residues. Germline loops: CDR1 WSHSY, CDR2 SAAADI. The V and J ends lost 2 bases and 2 bases respectively, with 12 bases between them. CDR3 DNA: TGCGCCAGCAGTGAGCTAAAACGGATAAACTATGGCTACACCTTC. Amino acids: CASSELKRINYGYTF.

This clonotype was picked up many times. The V call is TRBV6-6, the J call TRBJ1-5; no clear D gene. Trimming cost V 6 bases and J 6 bases, with 12 bases left between them. The CDR3 sequence is 13 residues long. Germline V gene data show CDR1 as MNHNY and CDR2 as SVGAGI (reference sequence). The CDR3, as DNA: TGTGCCAGCAGCCCCTCCCTCGGTCAGCCCCAGCATTTT. Its protein is CASSPSLGQPQHF.

The table lists this clonotype with many counts. An end of the junction differs from the germline gene, which may be a read error. The chain carries TRBV20-1 and TRBJ2-5; TRBD2 agrees at 14 bases. Germline assignment: CDR1 DFQATT and CDR2 SNEGSKA (reference sequence). The CDR3 runs 15 residues. The CDR3 here is CCAVGLAGGDETQYF. The CDR3 DNA follows: TGCTGTGCTGTCGGACTAGCGGGGGGCGATGAGACCCAGTACTTC.

This clonotype has a count of ten or more. J is TRBJ1-2 and V is TRBV20-1; D perhaps matches TRBD1 (5 bases). The CDR3 has 10 amino acids. Trimming removed 5 bases from V and 6 bases from J, with 7 bases in between. Germline assignment: CDR1 DFQATT and CDR2 SNEGSKA (reference sequence). CDR3 sequence (DNA): TGCAGTGCTGGGGACGATGGCTACACCTTC. Its translation is CSAGDDGYTF.

The V call is TRBV19, the J call TRBJ2-7, with TRBD2 matching 7 bases. CDR3 length equals 16 residues. With 1 base clipped from V and 3 bases from J, the junction kept 9 bases outside the gene matches. Germline V gene sequence: CDR1 LNHDA, CDR2 SQIVND (reference sequence). CDR3 DNA sequence: TGTGCCAGTAGTATAGCGGGAGGTGTATACCTCTACGAGCAGTACTTC. Protein product: CASSIAGGVYLYEQYF. The complete variable domain, with remaining parts taken from reference TRBV19 and TRBJ2-7, reads DGGITQSPKYLFRKEGQNVTLSCEQNLNHDAMYWYRQDPGQGLRLIYYSQIVNDFQKGDIAEGYSVSREKKESFPLTVTSAQKNPTAFYLCASSIAGGVYLYEQYFGPGTRLTVT.

At least ten counts were recorded for this clonotype. The rearrangement joins TRBV11-2 to TRBJ1-1, with 9 bases lining up with TRBD1. Germline values: CDR1 SGHAT, CDR2 FQNNGV. J gave up 3 bases and V 3 bases, and 2 bases lay outside the gene matches. CDR3 length equals 14 residues. The CDR3 nucleotides read TGTGCCAGCAGCTTGGGACAGGGATACACTGAAGCTTTCTTT. Its protein is CASSLGQGYTEAFF.

This clonotype was seen at least ten times. The chain recombines TRBV4-3 with TRBJ1-4; unclear D gene. V was shortened by 1 base and J by 0 bases, with 12 bases between the two germline ends. Germline V gene data show CDR1 as LGHNA and CDR2 as YSLEER. The CDR3 spans 17 residues. CDR3 sequence: CASSQGSSRTTNEKLFF. As DNA, the CDR3 is TGCGCCAGCAGCCAAGGATCCTCCCGAACAACTAATGAAAAACTGTTTTTT.

This clonotype was detected ten times or more. V usage is TRBV3-1 and J usage is TRBJ1-2; D is possibly TRBD1 (6 bases). This CDR3 contains 15 residues. Trimming removed 0 bases from V and 7 bases from J, with 15 bases in between. CDR1 is LGHDT and CDR2 is YNNKEL in the germline V gene (reference sequence). CDR3: CASSQEWRGQGGYTF. In DNA, the CDR3 is TGTGCCAGCAGCCAAGAGTGGCGGGGGCAGGGTGGCTACACCTTC.

At least ten counts were recorded for this clonotype. In DNA form, the CDR3 reads TGTGCCAGTAACCCCACAGGGGAAACTGAAGCTTTCTTT. This encodes CASNPTGETEAFF. The chain employs TRBV19 and TRBJ1-1; 7 bases line up with TRBD1. V shed 7 bases and J 5 bases; nucleotides not matched to a gene: 7. Germline CDR1 and CDR2: LNHDA and SQIVND (reference sequence). The CDR3 runs to 13 residues.

There are many counts of this clonotype. The V and J genes are TRBV3-1 and TRBJ1-2, with 12 bases matching TRBD1. CDR3 length equals 15 residues. CDR1 LGHDT and CDR2 YNNKEL come from the germline V gene (reference sequence). Unmatched junction bases numbered 7, after V lost 4 bases and J lost 7 bases. CDR3 DNA sequence: TGTGCCAGCAGCCTAAAAGGGACAGGGGGCGGTGGCTACACCTTC. Its protein product is CASSLKGTGGGGYTF.

This clonotype was seen at least ten times. The V gene is TRBV12-3 or TRBV12-4, the J gene TRBJ1-6; possibly TRBD1 for D (5 bases). This CDR3 comprises 12 residues. V was pared by 4 bases and J by 13 bases, with 11 bases between. In DNA form, the CDR3 reads TGTGCCAGCAGTTCCCTCGGGGGTCCCCTCCACTTT. Its protein is CASSSLGGPLHF.

This clonotype was recorded many times. This sequence joins TRBV7-9 and TRBJ2-1; D not certain. From germline, CDR1 is SEHNR and CDR2 FQNEAQ (reference sequence). Trimming stripped 3 bases from V and 6 bases from J, with 9 bases between. CDR3 length: 13 residues. CDR3 residues: CASSFTPPNEQFF. The CDR3 DNA sequence: TGTGCCAGCAGCTTTACCCCTCCCAATGAGCAGTTCTTC.

The sample holds many counts of this clonotype. The V gene is TRBV5-1, the J gene TRBJ2-3, with 8 bases lining up with TRBD2. The CDR3 is 16 amino acids. CDR1 is SGHRS, CDR2 YFSETQ, per germline. V was clipped by 0 bases and J by 0 bases; unmatched bases: 3. CDR3 sequence reads: CASSLGLAGSTDTQYF. The CDR3 DNA is TGCGCCAGCAGCTTGGGTTTAGCGGGGAGCACAGATACGCAGTATTTT.

This clonotype was counted many times. The rearrangement joins TRBV9 to TRBJ2-2, with D uncertain. This CDR3 is 14 amino acids long. Trimming took 3 bases from V and 7 from J, leaving 13 bases between them. CDR1 and CDR2 from the germline V gene are SGDLS and YYNGEE. The CDR3 nucleotides read TGTGCCAGCAGCGACGGACCCGGTGGCGGGGAGCTGTTTTTT. As protein: CASSDGPGGGELFF.